Listed here are 2 T cell receptor beta chains from one sample, sequenced in a study of shared clonotypes between healthy human individuals. The repertoire was sequenced with immunoSEQ multiplex PCR; TCRdb's copy has only in-frame clones and lacks some. This table holds some 2,400,000 clones, roughly 95% found once. The material sequenced was naive CD4+ T cells sorted from blood. Subset reported: CD45RA+ positively selected. Receptors were obtained from a man between 18 and 29 years old in good health.

V is TRBV2 and J is TRBJ2-1, with TRBD2 identical over 13 bases. The trim removed 3 bases at V and 15 bases at J, leaving 8 bases unmatched. Germline CDR1 SNHLY, CDR2 FYNNEI. The CDR3 totals 14 residues. CDR3 amino acids: CASSDYGLAGARFF. Here the CDR3 DNA reads TGTGCCAGCAGTGACTATGGACTAGCGGGAGCCCGGTTCTTC.

V and J are TRBV6-6 and TRBJ2-7; the match to TRBD2 covers 7 bases. CDR3 size: 13 residues. V shed 6 bases, J shed 3 bases, and the junction held 5 bases outside the gene matches. Germline-derived CDR1 and CDR2 are MNHNY and SVGAGI (reference sequence). CDR3 sequence: CASRTSGVYEQYF. For the CDR3, the DNA is TGTGCCAGCAGAACAAGCGGGGTCTACGAGCAGTACTTC.